The 14 T cell receptor beta chains in this list originate from one sample, sequenced in a study of blood T cell repertoires in COVID-19. Method: immunoSEQ multiplex PCR; TCRdb's copy keeps in-frame clones and lacks some. The table shows around 190,000 clones, with 84% occurring only once. Specimen: PBMCs or T cells enriched from blood (not recorded which). The source of these receptors is a woman aged 25 to 45 who had been exposed to COVID-19.

This sequence joins TRBV25-1 and TRBJ1-2, with D maybe TRBD1 (6 bases). CDR1 is MGHDK and CDR2 is SYGVNS in the germline V gene. CDR3 length equals 15 residues. With 2 bases removed from V and 9 bases from J, the gap between germline ends came to 19 bases. In DNA form, the CDR3 reads TGTGCCAGCAGTGAACCCCACGACGGACAGATTAGCTACACCTTC. Amino acids: CASSEPHDGQISYTF.

V and J are TRBV9 and TRBJ2-2; the match to TRBD2 covers 9 bases. Germline values: CDR1 SGDLS, CDR2 YYNGEE. Trimming at V came to 2 bases and at J to 7 bases, leaving 9 bases not matched to a gene. The CDR3 loop spans 16 amino acids. The CDR3, as DNA: TGTGCCAGCAGCGTTAGCGGGGGAGCATCATTCGGGGAGCTGTTTTTT. Its protein is CASSVSGGASFGELFF.

The V call is TRBV19, the J call TRBJ2-7; D is perhaps TRBD1 (6 bases). CDR3 size: 16 residues. Between the trimmed V and J ends, which lost 3 bases and 2 bases, there was a span of 17 bases. Germline V gives CDR1 LNHDA, CDR2 SQIVND (reference sequence). CDR3 residues: CASSIIPGTKPYEQYF. The CDR3 DNA reads TGTGCCAGTAGTATCATTCCCGGGACAAAACCCTACGAGCAGTACTTC. Complete variable domain (other parts from reference TRBV19 and TRBJ2-7): DGGITQSPKYLFRKEGQNVTLSCEQNLNHDAMYWYRQDPGQGLRLIYYSQIVNDFQKGDIAEGYSVSREKKESFPLTVTSAQKNPTAFYLCASSIIPGTKPYEQYFGPGTRLTVT.

The genes are TRBV5-1 and TRBJ2-2; D is perhaps TRBD1 (6 bases). There are 15 residues in the CDR3. From germline, CDR1 is SGHRS and CDR2 YFSETQ. V dropped 4 bases and J dropped 5 bases, with 15 bases sitting between them. CDR3 DNA: TGCGCCAGCAGCGGGAGTAGAGACAGGACCGGGGAGCTGTTTTTT. It encodes CASSGSRDRTGELFF.

The sample holds one count of this clone. J is TRBJ1-2 and V is TRBV6-4; 7 nucleotides line up with TRBD1. CDR1 is MRHNA, CDR2 SNTAGT, per germline. The CDR3 spans 14 residues. Trimming removed 6 bases from V and 5 bases from J; junction bases left unmatched: 9. The CDR3 region has the DNA TGTGCCAGCAGCGAAAAGACAGGGTCTTATGGCTACACCTTC. Translated: CASSEKTGSYGYTF.

The chain employs TRBV2 and TRBJ2-1; 10 bases agree with TRBD2. With V trimmed by 7 bases and J by 4 bases, 10 bases remained unmatched. Germline assignment: CDR1 SNHLY and CDR2 FYNNEI. This CDR3 has 16 amino acids. This CDR3 reads CASIKRVAGGYNEQFF. The CDR3 DNA sequence: TGTGCCAGCATCAAGAGGGTAGCGGGGGGTTACAATGAGCAGTTCTTC.

This chain joins TRBV7-2 and TRBJ1-1; D is unresolved. Germline CDR1 is SGHTA and CDR2 is FQGNSA. Trimming cost V 2 bases and J 1 base, with 8 bases left between them. The length of the CDR3 is 14 residues. The CDR3 protein is CASSLFRGNTEAFF. DNA of the CDR3: TGTGCCAGCAGCTTATTCCGAGGGAACACTGAAGCTTTCTTT.

V usage is TRBV5-6 and J usage is TRBJ2-7, with 7 bases that match TRBD1. Germline assignment: CDR1 SGHDT and CDR2 YYEEEE. With V trimmed by 2 bases and J by 4 bases, 6 bases remained unmatched. This CDR3 comprises 14 residues. Here the CDR3 DNA reads TGTGCCAGCAGCTTATTACAGGGGCAGTACGAGCAGTACTTC. It encodes CASSLLQGQYEQYF.

This CDR3 is CASSAPGAGGNTIYF. The DNA of the CDR3 is TGTGCCAGCAGTGCCCCAGGGGCAGGAGGAAACACCATATATTTT. The chain has TRBV25-1 and TRBJ1-3; D may be TRBD1 (6 bases). Trimming stripped 4 bases from V and 4 bases from J, with 14 bases between. In germline, CDR1 is MGHDK, CDR2 SYGVNS. The length of the CDR3 is 15 residues.

This clone was detected once. The chain uses TRBV7-8 and TRBJ1-5, with D maybe TRBD1 (5 bases). V was pared by 3 bases and J by 6 bases, with 9 bases between. This CDR3 has 13 amino acids. CDR1 and CDR2 (germline): SGHVS, FQNEAQ. CDR3 sequence reads: CASSFQGSQPQHF. DNA for the CDR3: TGTGCCAGCAGCTTCCAGGGTAGTCAGCCCCAGCATTTT.

The V call is TRBV6-5, the J call TRBJ2-1, with D tentatively TRBD2 (6 bases). Germline assignment: CDR1 MNHEY and CDR2 SVGAGI. The CDR3 length is 14 residues. The ends were cut back, 5 bases at V and 5 bases at J, with 13 bases in the middle. The CDR3 here is CASSRLVGDNEQFF. The CDR3 region has the DNA TGTGCCAGCAGTCGACTAGTGGGGGACAATGAGCAGTTCTTC.

This rearrangement joins TRBV5-8 to TRBJ1-2; tentatively, D is TRBD1 (5 bases). The CDR3 totals 18 residues. Deletions cut 5 bases from V and 6 bases from J, with 29 bases between. CDR1 and CDR2 from the germline V gene are SGHTS and YDEGEE. The CDR3 loop reads CASRRIIGELRPPDGYTF. The CDR3 region has the DNA TGTGCCAGCAGAAGAATTATAGGGGAATTAAGACCCCCTGATGGCTACACCTTC.

The chain links TRBV5-6 to TRBJ2-5; TRBD1 matches at 10 bases. The CDR3 consists of 15 residues. Germline CDR1 is SGHDT and CDR2 is YYEEEE. The V segment lost 4 bases and the J segment 4 bases; nucleotides outside the gene matches: 7. CDR3 loop: CASSQPTGGGETQYF. CDR3 in DNA: TGTGCCAGCAGCCAGCCGACAGGGGGCGGAGAGACCCAGTACTTC. Looking up the rest from reference TRBV5-6 and TRBJ2-5 gives the full variable domain: DAGVTQSPTHLIKTRGQQVTLRCSPKSGHDTVSWYQQALGQGPQFIFQYYEEEERQRGNFPDRFSGHQFPNYSSELNVNALLLGDSALYLCASSQPTGGGETQYFGPGTRLLVL.

The rearrangement joins TRBV7-9 to TRBJ2-5; D ambiguous. This CDR3 has 12 amino acids. Trimming removed 3 bases from V and 2 bases from J, with 4 bases in between. Per the germline V gene, CDR1 is SEHNR and CDR2 is FQNEAQ (reference sequence). DNA for the CDR3: TGTGCCAGCAGCTTCCTTCAAGAGACCCAGTACTTC. Translation gives CASSFLQETQYF.